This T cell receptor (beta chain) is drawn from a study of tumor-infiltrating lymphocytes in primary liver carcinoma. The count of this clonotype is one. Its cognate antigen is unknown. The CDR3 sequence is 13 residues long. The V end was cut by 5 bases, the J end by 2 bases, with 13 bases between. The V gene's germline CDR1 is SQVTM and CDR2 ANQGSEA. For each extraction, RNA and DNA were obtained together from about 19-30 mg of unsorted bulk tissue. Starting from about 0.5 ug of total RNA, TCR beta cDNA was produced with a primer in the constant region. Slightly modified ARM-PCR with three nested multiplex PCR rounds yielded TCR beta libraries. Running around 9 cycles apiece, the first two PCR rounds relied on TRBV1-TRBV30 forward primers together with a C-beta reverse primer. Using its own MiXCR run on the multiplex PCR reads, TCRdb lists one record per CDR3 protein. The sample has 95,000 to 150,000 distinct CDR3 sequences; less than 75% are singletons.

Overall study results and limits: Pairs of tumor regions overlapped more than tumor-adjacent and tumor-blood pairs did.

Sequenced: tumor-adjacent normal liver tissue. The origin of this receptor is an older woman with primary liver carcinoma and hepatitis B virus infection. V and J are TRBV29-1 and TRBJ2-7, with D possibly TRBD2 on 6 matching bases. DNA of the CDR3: TGCAGCGTTTTAGCGGTATATACCTACGAGCAGTACTTC. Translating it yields CSVLAVYTYEQYF.